This entry concerns a single T cell receptor (beta chain). This sample was included in a study of cytomegalovirus exposure and HLA in healthy donors. Vbeta (60) and Jbeta (13) primers were used in the PCR. The method was immunoSEQ multiplex PCR; TCRdb's version includes in-frame clones alone and lacks a portion of them. Among some 210,000 clones listed, over 60% were seen once. V lost 0 bases and J 3 bases, leaving 10 bases between the germline ends. The V gene's germline CDR1 is SGHNT and CDR2 YYREEE (reference sequence). CDR3 length: 15 residues. The chain combines TRBV5-4 with TRBJ1-5, with TRBD1 as a possible D gene (6 bases). The source material was PBMCs. The TCR originated in a woman aged 25 to 39 in good health and CMV-seropositive. The chain's CDR3 is CASSLGGQLNQPQHF. Written as DNA, the CDR3 is TGTGCCAGCAGCTTGGGAGGACAGCTCAATCAGCCCCAGCATTTT.